This passage covers 2 T cell receptor beta chains from one sample sequenced in a study of blood T cell repertoires in COVID-19. Clones were read by immunoSEQ multiplex PCR, and TCRdb kept only the in-frame ones, dropping some. The data contain roughly 330,000 clones, around 87% of them singletons. Sequenced material: PBMCs or T cells enriched from blood (not recorded which). The source is a woman in her 30s who had recovered from COVID-19.

The gene calls are TRBV28 and TRBJ1-4, with a weak D call TRBD1 (5 bases). The V and J ends lost 5 bases and 0 bases respectively, with 7 bases between them. From germline, CDR1 is MDHEN and CDR2 SYDVKM. This CDR3 contains 14 residues. This CDR3 reads CASSRQPTNEKLFF. CDR3 bases: TGTGCCAGCAGTCGACAGCCAACTAATGAAAAACTGTTTTTT.

J is TRBJ1-5 and V is TRBV27; a weak D match, TRBD1 (5 bases). In germline, CDR1 is MNHEY, CDR2 SMNVEV (reference sequence). The CDR3 covers 14 residues. Trimming stripped 6 bases from V and 5 bases from J, with 14 bases between. The CDR3 is CASSRGGSDQPQHF. The CDR3 DNA reads TGTGCCAGCAGCCGCGGGGGTTCAGATCAGCCCCAGCATTTT.